A single TCR beta chain is shown here with its context. Its antigen is currently unknown. Trimming took off 2 bases at V and 1 base at J, with 17 bases between the two ends. Per the germline V gene, CDR1 is DFQATT and CDR2 is SNEGSKA (reference sequence). The CDR3 spans 16 residues. Regions amplified from RNA transcripts were the TCR beta CDR3 regions. TCR CDR3 regions were first amplified by RT-PCR with HTBI primers. TCRdb used MiXCR to reprocess the multiplex PCR reads, holding one entry per CDR3 protein. The sample includes roughly 500,000 distinct CDR3 sequences, more than 45% of them seen just once. These data belong to a study of T cells in Graves' hyperthyroidism and ophthalmopathy. Patients having uncontrolled infection, another autoimmune disease, pregnancy or lactation were not included. Clinical symptoms, serum thyroxine and TRAb, thyroid ultrasound and orbital computed tomography together formed the diagnostic basis.

The study, taken as a whole, reports: Separating ophthalmopathy from stable hyperthyroidism was achieved by a 13 V-J model. Expanded thyroid clonotypes (above 0.001) were mostly also found in blood.

The receptor's source is an adult woman with Graves' disease, either hyperthyroidism or ophthalmopathy (not recorded which). The chain joins TRBV20-1 to TRBJ1-1; D gene unclear. The sequenced material came from peripheral blood or thyroid tissue (not recorded which). The CDR3 sequence is CSARLAGGSGNTEAFF. The CDR3 nucleotides are TGCAGTGCTAGACTAGCGGGAGGAAGTGGGAACACTGAAGCTTTCTTT.